The T cell receptor beta chain described here comes from a study of identifying expanded T cells in peripheral blood. The CDR3 has 13 residues. The V gene's germline CDR1 is MNHEY and CDR2 SVGAGI. Deletions cut 4 bases from V and 2 bases from J, with 8 bases between. This clone was observed once. Some clones are missing from TCRdb's copy, which holds only in-frame ones; the method was immunoSEQ multiplex PCR. The sample consists of some 70,000 clones, roughly 90% of them appearing once. This TCR was sampled from a person aged 18 to 70 in good health. The chain employs TRBV6-5 and TRBJ1-1; no clear D gene. Specimen: blood. The CDR3 DNA reads TGTGCCAGCAGTTTGCTGATTAACACTGAAGCTTTCTTT. It codes for CASSLLINTEAFF.